This TCR beta chain was captured in a study of T cells after yellow fever vaccination. In regard to this clonotype: Antigen: not known.

Regarding the study as a whole: Peaking faster, on day 5 versus 15, the secondary response was nonetheless weaker. At around 95% for CD4 and approximately 88% for CD8, most primary-vaccination clones showed up again after the booster.

Template switching with 5'RACE generated the TCR cDNA and added a universal primer site and UMIs. A single record per CDR3 protein comes from TCRdb applying MiXCR to the 5' RACE reads. The data contain a few hundred thousand distinct CDR3 sequences, 6.9% of them seen just once; the ten biggest clones take up more than 0.8%. The V and J ends lost 5 bases and 5 bases respectively, with 22 bases between them. The CDR3 extends over 15 amino acids. Germline CDR1 is DFQATT and CDR2 is SNEGSKA (reference sequence). The sample was CD4+ T cells sorted from PBMCs, taken 15 days after the yellow fever booster vaccination. The TCR sequence derives from a man aged 25-40 years who received the YFV17D yellow fever vaccine. V is TRBV20-1 and J is TRBJ2-7; weak D call: TRBD2 (5 bases). Here the CDR3 DNA reads TGCAGTGCTCCTCCCGCGGGCAGCCGGCGCCACGAGCAGTACTTC. This sequence encodes CSAPPAGSRRHEQYF.